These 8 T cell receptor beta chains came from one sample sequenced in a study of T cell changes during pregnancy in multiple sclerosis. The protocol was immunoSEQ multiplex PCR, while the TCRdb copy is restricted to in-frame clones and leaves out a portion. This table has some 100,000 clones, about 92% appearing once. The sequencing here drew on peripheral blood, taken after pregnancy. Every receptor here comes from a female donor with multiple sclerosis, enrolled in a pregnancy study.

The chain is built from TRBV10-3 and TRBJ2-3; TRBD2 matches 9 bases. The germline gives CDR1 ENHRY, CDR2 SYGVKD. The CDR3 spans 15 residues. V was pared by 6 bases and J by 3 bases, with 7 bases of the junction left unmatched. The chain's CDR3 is CAISKAGGATDTQYF. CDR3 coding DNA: TGTGCCATCAGCAAAGCGGGAGGAGCGACAGATACGCAGTATTTT.

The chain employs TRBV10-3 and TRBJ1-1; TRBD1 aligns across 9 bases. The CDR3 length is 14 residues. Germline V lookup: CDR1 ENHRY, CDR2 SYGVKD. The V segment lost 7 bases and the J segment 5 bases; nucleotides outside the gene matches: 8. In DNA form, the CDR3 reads TGTGCCATCACTGGGGACAGGGAAGGGACTGAAGCTTTCTTT. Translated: CAITGDREGTEAFF.

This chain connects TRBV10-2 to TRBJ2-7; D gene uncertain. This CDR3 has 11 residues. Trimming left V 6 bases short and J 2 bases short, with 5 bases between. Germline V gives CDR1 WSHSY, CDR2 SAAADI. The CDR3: CASSPTYEQYF. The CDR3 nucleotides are TGCGCCAGCAGCCCTACCTACGAGCAGTACTTC.

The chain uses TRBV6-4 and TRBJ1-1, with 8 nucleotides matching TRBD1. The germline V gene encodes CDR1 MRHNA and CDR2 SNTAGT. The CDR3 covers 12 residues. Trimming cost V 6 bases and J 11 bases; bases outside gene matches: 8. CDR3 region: CASRGDRGRAFF. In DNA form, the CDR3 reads TGTGCCAGCAGGGGAGACAGGGGCCGGGCTTTCTTT.

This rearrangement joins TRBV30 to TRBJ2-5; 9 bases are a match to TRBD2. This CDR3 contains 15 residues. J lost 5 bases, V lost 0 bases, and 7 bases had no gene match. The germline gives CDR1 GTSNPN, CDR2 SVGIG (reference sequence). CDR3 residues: CAWSVGSGSFETQYF. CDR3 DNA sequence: TGTGCCTGGAGTGTAGGTAGCGGGAGTTTTGAGACCCAGTACTTC.

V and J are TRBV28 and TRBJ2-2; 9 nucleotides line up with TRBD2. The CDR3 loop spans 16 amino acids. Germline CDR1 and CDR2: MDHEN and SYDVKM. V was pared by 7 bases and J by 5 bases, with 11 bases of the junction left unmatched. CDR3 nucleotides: TGTGCCAGCATTCGGAGAGGAGCGGGAGGAACCGGGGAGCTGTTTTTT. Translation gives CASIRRGAGGTGELFF. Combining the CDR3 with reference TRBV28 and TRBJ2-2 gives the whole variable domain DVKVTQSSRYLVKRTGEKVFLECVQDMDHENMFWYRQDPGLGLRLIYFSYDVKMKEKGDIPEGYSVSREKKERFSLILESASTNQTSMYLCASIRRGAGGTGELFFGEGSRLTVL.

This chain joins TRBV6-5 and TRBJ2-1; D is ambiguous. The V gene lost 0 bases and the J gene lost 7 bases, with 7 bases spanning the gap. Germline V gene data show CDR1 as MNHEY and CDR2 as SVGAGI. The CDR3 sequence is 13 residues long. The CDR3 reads CASSYSNRNEQFF. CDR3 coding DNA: TGTGCCAGCAGTTACTCGAACAGAAATGAGCAGTTCTTC.

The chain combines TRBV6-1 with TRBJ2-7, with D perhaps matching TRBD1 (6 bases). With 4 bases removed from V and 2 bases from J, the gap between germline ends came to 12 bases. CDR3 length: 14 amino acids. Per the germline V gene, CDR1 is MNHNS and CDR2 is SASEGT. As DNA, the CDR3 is TGTGCCAGCAGTGTGACAGGTGAAACCTACGAGCAGTACTTC. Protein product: CASSVTGETYEQYF.